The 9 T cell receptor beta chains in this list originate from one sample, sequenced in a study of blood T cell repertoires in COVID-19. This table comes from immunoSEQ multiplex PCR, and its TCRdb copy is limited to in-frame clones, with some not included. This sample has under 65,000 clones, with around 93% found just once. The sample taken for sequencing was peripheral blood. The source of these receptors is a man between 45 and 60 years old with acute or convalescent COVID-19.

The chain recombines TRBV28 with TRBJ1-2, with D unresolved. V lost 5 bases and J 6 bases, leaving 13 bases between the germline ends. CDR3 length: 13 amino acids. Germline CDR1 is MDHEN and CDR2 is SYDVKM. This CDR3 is CASSRRGADGYTF. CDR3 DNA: TGTGCCAGCAGTCGTCGGGGAGCGGATGGCTACACCTTC.

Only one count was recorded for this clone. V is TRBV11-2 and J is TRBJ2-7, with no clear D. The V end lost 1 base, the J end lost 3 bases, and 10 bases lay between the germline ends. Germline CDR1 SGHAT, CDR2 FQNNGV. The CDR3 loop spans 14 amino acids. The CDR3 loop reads CASSLVSSVYEQYF. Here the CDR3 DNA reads TGTGCCAGCAGCTTAGTTTCAAGCGTCTACGAGCAGTACTTC.

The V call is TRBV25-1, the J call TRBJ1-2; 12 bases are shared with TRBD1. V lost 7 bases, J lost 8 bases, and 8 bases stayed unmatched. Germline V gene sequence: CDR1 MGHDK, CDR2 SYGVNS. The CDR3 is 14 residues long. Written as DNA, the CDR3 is TGTGCCAGCACTCTGGGACAGGGGGCGGAAGGCTACACCTTC. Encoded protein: CASTLGQGAEGYTF.

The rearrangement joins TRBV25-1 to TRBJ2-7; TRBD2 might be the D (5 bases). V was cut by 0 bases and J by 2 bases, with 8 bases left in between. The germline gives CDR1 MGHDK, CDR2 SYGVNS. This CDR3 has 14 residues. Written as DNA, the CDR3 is TGTGCCAGCAGTGAATACGGGGTAACCTACGAGCAGTACTTC. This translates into CASSEYGVTYEQYF.

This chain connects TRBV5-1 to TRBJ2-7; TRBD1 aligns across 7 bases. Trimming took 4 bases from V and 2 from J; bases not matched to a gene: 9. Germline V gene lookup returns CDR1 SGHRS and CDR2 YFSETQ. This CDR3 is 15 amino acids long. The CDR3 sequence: CASSLEAGGTYEQYF. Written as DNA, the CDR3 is TGCGCCAGCAGCCTCGAGGCAGGGGGAACCTACGAGCAGTACTTC.

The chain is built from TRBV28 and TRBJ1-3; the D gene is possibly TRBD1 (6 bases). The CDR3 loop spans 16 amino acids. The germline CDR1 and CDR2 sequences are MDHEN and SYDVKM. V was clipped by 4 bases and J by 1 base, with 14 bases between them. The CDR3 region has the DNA TGTGCCAGCAGTTCCCTAAATACAGGGTCTGGAAACACCATATATTTT. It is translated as CASSSLNTGSGNTIYF.

The CDR3 nucleotides read TGTGCCAGCAGTTTAAGCGGGGGGGGCACAGATACGCAGTATTTT. The encoded protein is CASSLSGGGTDTQYF. The rearrangement links TRBV6-4 to TRBJ2-3; 10 bases agree with TRBD2. Germline CDR1 and CDR2: MRHNA and SNTAGT. V lost 5 bases and J lost 1; bases outside the gene matches: 3. The CDR3 extends over 15 amino acids.

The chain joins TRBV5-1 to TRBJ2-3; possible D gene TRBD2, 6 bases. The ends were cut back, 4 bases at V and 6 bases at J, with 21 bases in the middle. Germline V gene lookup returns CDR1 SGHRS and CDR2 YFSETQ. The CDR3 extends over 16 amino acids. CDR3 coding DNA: TGCGCCAGCAGCGACGGACTATCCGGTCGGGAGGATACGCAGTATTTT. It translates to CASSDGLSGREDTQYF. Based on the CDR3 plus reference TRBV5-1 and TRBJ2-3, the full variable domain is KAGVTQTPRYLIKTRGQQVTLSCSPISGHRSVSWYQQTPGQGLQFLFEYFSETQRNKGNFPGRFSGRQFSNSRSEMNVSTLELGDSALYLCASSDGLSGREDTQYFGPGTRLTVL.

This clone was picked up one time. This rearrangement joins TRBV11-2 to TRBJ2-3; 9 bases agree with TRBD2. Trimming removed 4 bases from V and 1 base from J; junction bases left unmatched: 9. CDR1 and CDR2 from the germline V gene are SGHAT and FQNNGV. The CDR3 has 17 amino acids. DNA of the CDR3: TGTGCCAGCAGCTGGGTCGCGGGGGGGCAGGGCACAGATACGCAGTATTTT. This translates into CASSWVAGGQGTDTQYF.